A single sample gave rise to the 28 T cell receptor beta chains below, sequenced in a study of T cell clonality in common variable immunodeficiency. The assay was immunoSEQ multiplex PCR, and TCRdb's table has in-frame clones only and misses some. Recorded here are tens of thousands of clones, none singletons. The sample comprised peripheral blood mononuclear cells. The source of these receptors is a person aged 18 to 75 in good health.

In regard to this clone: The junction departs from germline at one end; a sequencing error may be responsible. Sequencing ends 3 residues short of the CDR3 end; the germline J gene provides the rest. This sample also contains other DNA sequences that code for the same CDR3. The rearrangement uses TRBV7-3 and TRBJ1-3, with D possibly being TRBD1 (6 bases). Germline values: CDR1 SGHTA, CDR2 FQGTGA. CDR3 length equals 13 residues. The DNA read from the CDR3 is TGTGCCAGCAGCCCTGTAAATGGGGACACA. It codes for CASSPVNGDT. The CDR3 in full is CASSPVNGDTIYF. Using reference TRBV7-3 and TRBJ1-3 for the parts outside the CDR3, the full variable domain is GAGVSQTPSNKVTEKGKYVELRCDPISGHTALYWYRQSLGQGPEFLIYFQGTGAADDSGLPNDRFFAVRPEGSVSTLKIQRTERGDSAVYLCASSPVNGDTIYFGEGSWLTVV.

This clone was counted a few times. The read falls 3 residues short of the CDR3 end, and the missing part is taken from the germline J gene. The chain uses TRBV6-2 or TRBV6-3 and TRBJ1-2; D is perhaps TRBD1 (5 bases). The CDR3 is made up of 14 amino acids. Germline values: CDR1 MNHEY, CDR2 SVGEGT. The covered CDR3 bases are TGTGCCAGCAGTTACAAAGGGGAGTGGAGCGAC. It specifies CASSYKGEWSD. The CDR3 in its entirety is CASSYKGEWSDYTF.

This clone came up many times. The missing CDR3 end, 3 residues past where the read stops, is filled in from the germline J gene. This chain uses TRBV20-1 with TRBJ2-1, with a tentative D call TRBD2 (5 bases). CDR1 is DFQATT, CDR2 SNEGSKA, per germline (reference sequence). The length of the CDR3 is 13 residues. V gave up 5 bases and J gave up 9 bases, with 17 bases separating them. The CDR3 protein is CSADYSFDREQFF. The CDR3 bases that were read are TGCAGTGCTGACTACAGCTTCGATCGTGAG.

Concerning this clone itself: The read comes to an end 3 residues before the CDR3 does, leaving the germline J gene to fill in the end. V usage is TRBV5-1 and J usage is TRBJ2-3; D is perhaps TRBD2 (5 bases). The CDR3 length is 13 residues. Germline V CDR1 and CDR2: SGHRS, YFSETQ. This CDR3 is CASSGGPGETQYF. The sequenced CDR3 bases are TGCGCCAGCAGCGGCGGGCCTGGGGAGACG.

This clone occurred many times. The CDR3 extends 3 residues past the end of the read, so its final part is completed from the germline J gene. The chain employs TRBV4-1 and TRBJ2-5, with 12 bases that match TRBD1. V gave up 4 bases and J gave up 7 bases; unmatched junction bases: 7. Germline CDR1 reads MGHRA; CDR2 reads YSYEKL. The CDR3 length is 15 residues. The CDR3 loop is CASSPQGTGGGTQYF. The CDR3 bases that were read are TGCGCCAGCAGCCCTCAGGGGACAGGGGGCGGGACC.

At least ten counts were recorded for this clone. The read terminates 3 residues before the CDR3 end, so the remaining end is supplied by the germline J gene. The V call is TRBV5-1, the J call TRBJ2-1, with 8 bases matching TRBD2. The germline V gene encodes CDR1 SGHRS and CDR2 YFSETQ. This CDR3 has 15 residues. After removal of 1 base from V and 5 bases from J, the junction contained 5 bases not matched to a gene. Partial CDR3 DNA: TGCGCCAGCAGCTTGACGGGGGGGGCCAACAATGAG. Protein sequence: CASSLTGGANNE. The complete CDR3 sequence is CASSLTGGANNEQFF.

At least ten counts were recorded for this clone. The sequence runs out 3 residues before the end of the CDR3; the remainder is reconstructed from the germline J gene. J is TRBJ2-2 and V is TRBV5-6; D unclear. Germline assignment: CDR1 SGHDT and CDR2 YYEEEE. Trimming cost V 0 bases and J 5 bases, with 8 bases left between them. CDR3 length: 14 amino acids. The covered CDR3 bases are TGTGCCAGCAGCTTGGGCAGAAAAACCGGGGAG. Protein: CASSLGRKTGE. The entire CDR3 is CASSLGRKTGELFF.

In its sample, this clone was seen many times. Here the CDR3 reads CASSLNSATNEKLFF. The CDR3 DNA, read in part, is TGTGCCAGCAGCTTAAACTCGGCAACTAATGAAAAA. The chain links TRBV5-6 to TRBJ1-4; D not resolved. The DNA ends 3 residues before the CDR3 does, and the rest of the CDR3 is filled in from the germline J gene. V was shortened by 2 bases and J by 0 bases, with 8 bases between the two germline ends. Germline loops: CDR1 SGHDT, CDR2 YYEEEE. The CDR3 totals 15 residues.

This clone was recorded many times. The read ends 3 residues early relative to the CDR3; the germline J gene fills the gap. The chain is built from TRBV6-2 or TRBV6-3 and TRBJ2-1; 10 nucleotides agree with TRBD2. V was clipped by 8 bases and J by 2 bases; unmatched bases: 3. This CDR3 is built from 14 residues. Germline CDR1 reads MNHEY; CDR2 reads SVGEGT. The part of the CDR3 DNA that was read is TGTGCCAGCGAGAGCGGGGGGGCCTACAATGAG. This translates into CASESGGAYNE. The CDR3, in full, reads CASESGGAYNEQFF.

Many counts were recorded for this clone. The CDR3 end lies 3 residues beyond the end of the read and is filled in from the germline J gene. J is TRBJ2-1 and V is TRBV20-1; 9 bases map to TRBD2. Germline V gives CDR1 DFQATT, CDR2 SNEGSKA (reference sequence). The CDR3 sequence is 16 residues long. V dropped 2 bases and J dropped 4; count of bases not matched to a gene: 9. Incomplete CDR3 DNA: TGCAGTGCTAGATCCTACAGCGGGGGGAGGTACAATGAG. Its protein is CSARSYSGGRYNE. The complete CDR3 sequence is CSARSYSGGRYNEQFF.

In this sample, this clone turned up many times. The read falls 3 residues short of the CDR3 end, and the missing part is taken from the germline J gene. This sequence joins TRBV7-2 and TRBJ2-7; 7 nucleotides agree with TRBD2. The germline gives CDR1 SGHTA, CDR2 FQGNSA. The CDR3 has 12 amino acids. With V trimmed by 3 bases and J by 6 bases, 2 bases remained unmatched. The CDR3 sequence: CASSLGGVEQYF. The covered CDR3 bases are TGTGCCAGCAGCTTGGGGGGGGTCGAG. Combining the CDR3 with reference TRBV7-2 and TRBJ2-7 gives the whole variable domain GAGVSQSPSNKVTEKGKDVELRCDPISGHTALYWYRQSLGQGLEFLIYFQGNSAPDKSGLPSDRFSAERTGGSVSTLTIQRTQQEDSAVYLCASSLGGVEQYFGPGTRLTVT.

This clone occurred many times. With the read ending 3 residues before the CDR3 end, the germline J gene is used to fill in that end. The rearrangement uses TRBV7-9 and TRBJ1-2, with 7 bases fitting TRBD1. The CDR3 consists of 14 residues. Germline V lookup: CDR1 SEHNR, CDR2 FQNEAQ (reference sequence). CDR3: CASSGSQGGNDYTF. The sequenced part of the CDR3 DNA is TGTGCCAGCAGTGGGTCTCAGGGGGGCAACGAC. Supplemented by reference TRBV7-9 and TRBJ1-2, the full variable domain reads DTGVSQNPRHKITKRGQNVTFRCDPISEHNRLYWYRQTLGQGPEFLTYFQNEAQLEKSRLLSDRFSAERPKGSFSTLEIQRTEQGDSAMYLCASSGSQGGNDYTFGSGTRLTVV.

On this clone itself: The DNA ends 3 residues before the CDR3 does, and the rest of the CDR3 is filled in from the germline J gene. The chain is built from TRBV18 and TRBJ2-3, with D unclear. The CDR3 spans 15 residues. With 3 bases removed from V and 2 bases from J, the gap between germline ends came to 12 bases. Per the germline V gene, CDR1 is KGHSH and CDR2 is LQKENI. Incomplete CDR3 DNA: TGTGCCAGCTCACCCCATCGTGGCCCCACAGATACG. The encoded protein is CASSPHRGPTDT. The whole CDR3 sequence reads CASSPHRGPTDTQYF.

This clone was detected many times. CDR3 DNA, as far as it was read: TGTGCCAGCAGCCCCCGGGGGTTCTACGAG. It specifies CASSPRGFYE. In full, the CDR3 reads CASSPRGFYEQYF. The chain is built from TRBV7-3 and TRBJ2-7; tentatively, D is TRBD2 (6 bases). The read terminates 3 residues ahead of where the CDR3 ends, so the germline J gene completes it. The V end was cut by 5 bases, the J end by 3 bases, with 11 bases between. Germline loops: CDR1 SGHTA, CDR2 FQGTGA. There are 13 residues in the CDR3.

Incomplete CDR3 DNA: TGTGCCAGCAGCCCCCCCGGGGTGAATGGT. Its translation: CASSPPGVNG. The entire CDR3 sequence reads CASSPPGVNGQYF. The V call is TRBV7-9, the J call TRBJ2-4, with D perhaps TRBD2 (5 bases). The sequenced fragment ends 3 residues before the CDR3 boundary, so the rest is inferred from the germline J gene. The CDR3 is made up of 13 amino acids. CDR1 and CDR2 from the germline V gene are SEHNR and FQNEAQ (reference sequence).

This clone was counted at least ten times. The sequenced fragment ends 3 residues before the CDR3 boundary, so the rest is inferred from the germline J gene. The V gene is TRBV7-3, the J gene TRBJ2-5; perhaps TRBD1 as D (6 bases). CDR3 length: 16 amino acids. CDR1 and CDR2 (germline): SGHTA, FQGTGA. V lost 1 base and J 5 bases, leaving 17 bases between the germline ends. The CDR3: CASSLIPQGIKETQYF. CDR3 bases read: TGTGCCAGCAGCTTAATCCCACAGGGTATTAAGGAGACC.

This clone was seen at least ten times. From the germline J gene comes the end of the CDR3, since the read stops 3 residues before it. The chain couples TRBV20-1 to TRBJ2-1, with a weak D call TRBD1 (6 bases). Germline V gene lookup returns CDR1 DFQATT and CDR2 SNEGSKA (reference sequence). This CDR3 has 15 residues. Trimming took off 0 bases at V and 6 bases at J, with 15 bases between the two ends. The CDR3 spells CSARDQGGPGNEQFF. CDR3 DNA (partial): TGCAGTGCTAGAGATCAAGGGGGTCCGGGCAATGAG.

The sample holds many counts of this clone. The DNA ends 3 residues before the CDR3 does, and the rest of the CDR3 is filled in from the germline J gene. The rearrangement uses TRBV2 and TRBJ2-3; 11 bases fit TRBD2. Germline V lookup: CDR1 SNHLY, CDR2 FYNNEI. V was pared by 6 bases and J by 2 bases, with 4 bases of the junction left unmatched. CDR3 length equals 15 residues. CDR3 DNA (partial): TGTGCCAGCAGACCTAGCGGGGGGATCACAGATACG. Amino acid sequence: CASRPSGGITDT. The full CDR3 protein reads CASRPSGGITDTQYF.

This clone was recorded at least ten times. Sequencing ends 3 residues short of the CDR3 end; the germline J gene provides the rest. V and J are TRBV20-1 and TRBJ2-3; 7 bases agree with TRBD2. J gave up 2 bases and V 6 bases, and 8 bases lay outside the gene matches. The germline V gene encodes CDR1 DFQATT and CDR2 SNEGSKA (reference sequence). CDR3 length: 14 residues. Incomplete CDR3 DNA: TGCAGTGCAGGTCGGGGGGATTACACAGATACG. Protein: CSAGRGDYTDT. The entire CDR3 sequence reads CSAGRGDYTDTQYF.

A note on this clone: Read coverage stops 3 residues before the CDR3 terminus; the germline J gene supplies the remainder. The rearrangement joins TRBV18 to TRBJ2-3, with D maybe TRBD1 (5 bases). The CDR3 covers 15 residues. Germline lookup yields CDR1 KGHSH and CDR2 LQKENI. The CDR3 bases that were read are TGTGCCAGCTCCGGAAAGGACATACGACAAGAGACG. Amino acids: CASSGKDIRQET. The CDR3 reads in full as CASSGKDIRQETQYF.

This clone showed up many times. Read coverage stops 3 residues before the CDR3 terminus; the germline J gene supplies the remainder. The V and J genes are TRBV11-2 and TRBJ2-7; 8 bases fit TRBD1. Trimming took 3 bases from V and 6 from J; bases not matched to a gene: 10. The CDR3 loop spans 15 amino acids. CDR1 SGHAT and CDR2 FQNNGV come from the germline V gene. The CDR3 region is CASSFFDRGSVEQYF. Incomplete CDR3 DNA: TGTGCCAGCAGCTTCTTTGACAGGGGTTCGGTCGAG.

At least ten counts were recorded for this clone. Read sequence stops 3 residues before the CDR3 end, and the germline J gene provides the missing end. The J gene is TRBJ2-3, the V gene TRBV7-8; perhaps TRBD2 as D (6 bases). The CDR3 sequence is 17 residues long. Germline CDR1 reads SGHVS; CDR2 reads FQNEAQ. Trimming took 5 bases from V and 6 from J, leaving 24 bases between them. The sequenced part of the CDR3 DNA is TGTGCCAGCAGCCCTAGCGTCCAGTCCGGGGTGCGGGATACG. It yields the protein CASSPSVQSGVRDT. In full, the CDR3 is CASSPSVQSGVRDTQYF.

This clone was counted many times. The read comes to an end 3 residues before the CDR3 does, leaving the germline J gene to fill in the end. The chain has TRBV28 and TRBJ2-7, with 9 positions matching TRBD1. The V gene's germline CDR1 is MDHEN and CDR2 SYDVKM. Germline trimming cut 4 bases from V and 1 base from J; bases unmatched to any gene: 5. The CDR3 has 15 residues. CDR3 protein: CASSSAGTGSYEQYF. Incomplete CDR3 DNA: TGTGCCAGCAGTTCCGCCGGGACAGGGTCCTACGAG. Full variable domain (rest looked up from reference TRBV28 and TRBJ2-7): DVKVTQSSRYLVKRTGEKVFLECVQDMDHENMFWYRQDPGLGLRLIYFSYDVKMKEKGDIPEGYSVSREKKERFSLILESASTNQTSMYLCASSSAGTGSYEQYFGPGTRLTVT.

This clone was observed a few times. The CDR3 extends 3 residues past the end of the read, so its final part is completed from the germline J gene. The gene calls are TRBV11-3 and TRBJ2-2; the match to TRBD1 covers 7 bases. Trimming took 4 bases from V and 5 from J; bases not matched to a gene: 7. The CDR3 has 15 amino acids. The germline V gene encodes CDR1 SGHNT and CDR2 YENEEA. The chain's CDR3 is CASSSVEQGTGELFF. The covered CDR3 bases are TGTGCCAGCAGCTCCGTGGAACAGGGGACCGGGGAG.

This clone was observed at least ten times. The sequenced fragment ends 3 residues before the CDR3 boundary, so the rest is inferred from the germline J gene. The chain joins TRBV30 to TRBJ2-1; D is ambiguous. V was pared by 0 bases and J by 9 bases, with 6 bases between. The CDR3 length is 11 residues. Germline V lookup: CDR1 GTSNPN, CDR2 SVGIG (reference sequence). The sequenced CDR3 bases are TGTGCCTGGAGTGTACCCAGTGAG. It encodes CAWSVPSE. The complete CDR3 sequence is CAWSVPSEQFF.

This clone was detected a few times. The DNA read from the CDR3 is TGTGCCAGCAGAAAGGGACAGGTATACGAG. It encodes CASRKGQVYE. The complete CDR3 sequence is CASRKGQVYEQYF. This chain links TRBV7-9 with TRBJ2-7, with TRBD1 matching over 8 bases. The read finishes 3 residues shy of the CDR3 end, and the germline J gene is used to complete it. V dropped 6 bases and J dropped 4; count of bases not matched to a gene: 5. The CDR3 is 13 amino acids. Germline values: CDR1 SEHNR, CDR2 FQNEAQ (reference sequence).

This clone was counted between two and nine times. The read is 3 residues too short to cover the CDR3 end, so that end is filled in from the germline J gene. V usage is TRBV7-2 and J usage is TRBJ1-3; D remains ambiguous. The V end was cut by 5 bases, the J end by 4 bases, with 9 bases between. Germline V gene data show CDR1 as SGHTA and CDR2 as FQGNSA. This CDR3 is built from 13 residues. The sequenced part of the CDR3 DNA is TGTGCCAGCAGCGCGGGCCAGGGAAACACC. It translates to CASSAGQGNT. The CDR3 in its entirety is CASSAGQGNTIYF.

This clone was seen more than once but under ten times. The read comes to an end 3 residues before the CDR3 does, leaving the germline J gene to fill in the end. V and J are TRBV20-1 and TRBJ1-4; TRBD1 matches at 7 bases. The CDR3 is made up of 14 amino acids. Germline V CDR1 and CDR2: DFQATT, SNEGSKA (reference sequence). Here the CDR3 reads CSAKTGIGNSPLFF. CDR3 DNA, as far as it was read: TGCAGTGCAAAGACAGGGATCGGGAATTCACCA.